This T cell receptor (beta chain) was sequenced in a study of graft-versus-host responses after intestinal transplantation. The wider study: Each recipient received anti-thymocyte globulin induction, then tacrolimus and steroids for 2 to 4 years. Findings and limits, study-wide: Early post-transplant falls in HvG clones accompanied the peak levels of circulating GvH clones.

V lost 3 bases, J lost 4 bases, and 19 bases lay in between. From germline, CDR1 is SGHTS and CDR2 YDEGEE. The CDR3 has 16 amino acids. Data came from immunoSEQ multiplex PCR; TCRdb stores just in-frame clones and leaves some out. The sample has about 54,000 clones, 75% to 95% seen once; the top ten hold 5% to 7%. This clone was observed once. No antigen is known for it. The V call is TRBV5-8, the J call TRBJ2-5; a possible D gene is TRBD1 (7 bases). This clonotype was obtained from a human patient who received an intestinal transplant, so some T cells may come from the graft donor. The sample was PBMCs, taken approximately 660 days after intestinal transplant. CDR3 nucleotide sequence: TGTGCCAGCAGCTCAGGACAGGAGGGGGGAGCAGAGACCCAGTACTTC. This encodes CASSSGQEGGAETQYF.